The TCR beta chain described here comes from a study of beta chain features in type 1 diabetes. Markers CD45RO/CCR7/CD25/CD127/CD95/CD27 served to sort CD4+ naive, central memory, regulatory and stem cell-like memory cells. Study results and limitations: With patients and controls alike, PCR might favor shorter templates to an equal degree. TCRB CDR3s were moderately but significantly shorter in Type 1 diabetes patients in all four CD4+ subsets. A definitive answer on HLA type influencing TCRB rearrangement was not reached here.

Trimming shortened V by 1 base and J by 9 bases, and 14 bases separated the two germline ends. Germline values: CDR1 SGHNT, CDR2 YYREEE (reference sequence). CDR3 length: 14 residues. Sequencing targeted expressed TCRB transcripts, as all isolated RNA had been reverse transcribed. Here immunoSEQ multiplex PCR was the method, and the copy in TCRdb shows in-frame clones only, minus some. This sample has about 650,000 clones, with roughly an eighth found just once. Note on this clone: The antigen remains undetermined.

This TCR was recovered from a man in his thirties or forties with type 1 diabetes. The chain couples TRBV5-4 to TRBJ2-1; weak D call: TRBD1 (5 bases). The sample was naive CD4+ T cells from blood. The CDR3 loop is CASSLSRERGEQFF. The DNA for the CDR3 is TGTGCCAGCAGCTTGAGTCGAGAAAGGGGTGAGCAGTTCTTC. Full variable domain (remainder filled in from reference TRBV5-4 and TRBJ2-1): ETGVTQSPTHLIKTRGQQVTLRCSSQSGHNTVSWYQQALGQGPQFIFQYYREEENGRGNFPPRFSGLQFPNYSSELNVNALELDDSALYLCASSLSRERGEQFFGPGTRLTVL.